This T cell receptor beta chain was found in a study of cytomegalovirus exposure and HLA in healthy donors. Of note for this clone: Its antigen remains unidentified.

Study conclusions and caveats: Overall, about 160 TCR beta chains were annotated as cytomegalovirus-associated.

Germline V lookup: CDR1 MGHRA, CDR2 YSYEKL. The V gene lost 1 base and the J gene lost 2 bases, with 9 bases spanning the gap. This CDR3 contains 14 residues. Researchers ran the PCR with 60 Vbeta and 13 Jbeta primers. Here immunoSEQ multiplex PCR was the method, and the copy in TCRdb shows in-frame clones only, minus some. The data hold 150,000 to 200,000 clones, with over 65% observed a single time. This chain joins TRBV4-1 and TRBJ2-7; D might be TRBD2 (5 bases). The sequence was collected from a woman aged 25 to 45 in good health and CMV-seropositive. The sequenced sample consisted of PBMCs. The CDR3 sequence: CASSQARGTYEQYF. CDR3 bases: TGCGCCAGCAGCCAAGCCCGAGGGACCTACGAGCAGTACTTC.